The T cell receptor beta chain under discussion was sequenced for a study of preoperative IRX-2 immunotherapy in early breast cancer. Clones were read by immunoSEQ multiplex PCR, and TCRdb kept only the in-frame ones, dropping some. The sample holds roughly 24,000 clones; roughly 96% are singletons and the top ten take 16%. The CDR3 sequence is 14 residues long. Germline lookup yields CDR1 SGHTA and CDR2 FQGTGA. With V trimmed by 3 bases and J by 13 bases, 7 bases remained unmatched. The treatment here: preoperative locoregional IRX-2 cytokine immunotherapy. This phase Ib study tested locoregional IRX-2 cytokine immunotherapy given before surgery.

The receptor was isolated from a human donor with breast cancer. V usage is TRBV7-3 and J usage is TRBJ2-1, with 12 nucleotides matching TRBD2. The specimen was tumor tissue, collected after IRX-2 immunotherapy. CDR3 sequence reads: CASSLTSGGMLQFF. CDR3 bases: TGTGCCAGCAGCTTGACTAGCGGGGGAATGTTACAGTTCTTC.